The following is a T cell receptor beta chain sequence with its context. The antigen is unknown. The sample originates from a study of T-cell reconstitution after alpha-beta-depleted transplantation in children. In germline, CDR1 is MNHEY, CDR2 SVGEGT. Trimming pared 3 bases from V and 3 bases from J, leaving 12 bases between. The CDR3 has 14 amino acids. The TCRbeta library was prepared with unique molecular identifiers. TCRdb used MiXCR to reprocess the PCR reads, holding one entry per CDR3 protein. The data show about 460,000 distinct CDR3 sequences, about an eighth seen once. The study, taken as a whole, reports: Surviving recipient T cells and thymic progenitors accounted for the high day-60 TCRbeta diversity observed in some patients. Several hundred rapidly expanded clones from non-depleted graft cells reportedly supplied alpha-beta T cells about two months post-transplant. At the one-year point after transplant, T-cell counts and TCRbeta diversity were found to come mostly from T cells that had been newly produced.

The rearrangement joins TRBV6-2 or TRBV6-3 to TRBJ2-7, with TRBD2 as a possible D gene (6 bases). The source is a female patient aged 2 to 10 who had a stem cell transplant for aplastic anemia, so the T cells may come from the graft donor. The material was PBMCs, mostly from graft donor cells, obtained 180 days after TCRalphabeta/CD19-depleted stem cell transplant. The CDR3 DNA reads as TGTGCCAGCAGTTATAGCGGCCTCCTCTACGAGCAGTACTTC. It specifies CASSYSGLLYEQYF.